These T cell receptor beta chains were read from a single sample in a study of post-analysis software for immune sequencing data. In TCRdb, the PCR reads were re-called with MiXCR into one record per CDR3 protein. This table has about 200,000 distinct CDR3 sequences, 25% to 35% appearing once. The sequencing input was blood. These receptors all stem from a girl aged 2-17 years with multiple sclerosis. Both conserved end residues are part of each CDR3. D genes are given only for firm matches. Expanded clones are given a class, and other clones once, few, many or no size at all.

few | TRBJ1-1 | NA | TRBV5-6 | TGTGCCAGCAGCTTGGACGCTACAGGGTCCACTGAAGCTTTCTTT | CASSLDATGSTEAFF
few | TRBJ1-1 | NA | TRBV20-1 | TGCAGTGCTCCACGAGGGACCCGGGGCACTGAAGCTTTCTTT | CSAPRGTRGTEAFF
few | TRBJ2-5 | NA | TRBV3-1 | TGTGCCAGCAGCCAAGATTTAGAAGAGACCCAGTACTTC | CASSQDLEETQYF
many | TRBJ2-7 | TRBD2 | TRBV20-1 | TGCAGTGCCGATCCACTAGCGGGGGGACTCTGGGAGCAGTACTTC | CSADPLAGGLWEQYF
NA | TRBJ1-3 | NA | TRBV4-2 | TGTGCCAGCAGCCAATCGCAAAGCCCGGGAAACACCATATATTTT | CASSQSQSPGNTIYF
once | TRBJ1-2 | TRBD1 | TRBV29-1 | TGCAGCGTGATACAGGGGCTGGGTGGCTACACCTTC | CSVIQGLGGYTF
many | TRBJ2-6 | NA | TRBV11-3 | TGTGCCAGCAGCTCTCCGGCTATCTCTGGGGCCAACGTCCTGACTTTC | CASSSPAISGANVLTF
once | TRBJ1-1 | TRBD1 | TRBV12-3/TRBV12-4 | TGTGCCAGCAGTCTTCACAGGGGGCTTCGGACTGAAGCTTTCTTT | CASSLHRGLRTEAFF
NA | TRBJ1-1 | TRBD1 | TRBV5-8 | TGTGCCAGCAGCCATGCACAGGGGAGCGGTGGGACTGAAGCTTTCTTT | CASSHAQGSGGTEAFF
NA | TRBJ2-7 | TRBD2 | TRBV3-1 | TGTGCCAGCAGCCAAGAAAGCGGGAGCGCCTTCAATGAGCAGTACTTC | CASSQESGSAFNEQYF
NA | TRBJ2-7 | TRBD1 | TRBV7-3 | TGTGCTAGCAGCTTAACGGGACAGTCTTCCTACGAGCAGTACTTC | CASSLTGQSSYEQYF
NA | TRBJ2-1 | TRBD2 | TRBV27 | TGTGCCTGCAGTTTACCCTCTCCTAGCGGGGAGGAGGATGAGCAGTTCTTC | CACSLPSPSGEEDEQFF
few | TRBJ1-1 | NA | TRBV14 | TGTGCCAGCAGCCCTCCAGTGAACACTGAAGCTTTCTTT | CASSPPVNTEAFF
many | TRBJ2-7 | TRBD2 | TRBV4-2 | TGTGCCAGCAGCCCCGGGACTAGCTCCTACGAGCAGTACTTC | CASSPGTSSYEQYF
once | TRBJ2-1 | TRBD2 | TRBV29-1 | TGCAGCGTTGCACTAGCGGGAGTCTACAATGAGCAGTTCTTC | CSVALAGVYNEQFF
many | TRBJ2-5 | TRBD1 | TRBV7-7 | TGTGCTAGCAGCTTAGGACAGGGGGAGACCCAGTACTTC | CASSLGQGETQYF